This T cell receptor (beta chain) appears in the sequencing data of a study of shared clonotypes between healthy human individuals. Overall study findings and caveats: Memory subsets had estimated richness that was generally smaller than that of naive subsets.

Terminally differentiated effector memory CD45RA+ cells were excluded by CCR7 positive selection of CD45RO-negative cells. As to this clone: Antigen specificity is unknown.

Trimming at V came to 2 bases and at J to 7 bases, leaving 13 bases not matched to a gene. The CDR3 totals 16 residues. Germline V gene data show CDR1 as SQVTM and CDR2 as ANQGSEA. TCRdb's copy holds only in-frame clones and misses some; the assay was immunoSEQ multiplex PCR. The data show more than 2 million clones, around 93% seen once. The V call is TRBV29-1, the J call TRBJ2-7; 11 bases agree with TRBD2. The sequence derives from a man between 18 and 29 years old in good health. Some clones in this sample may be carry-over from other donors' samples. The specimen was naive CD8+ T cells from PBMCs. CDR3 region: CSVEPRTSGHVGEQYF. The CDR3 DNA reads as TGCAGCGTTGAACCAAGGACTAGCGGGCACGTGGGGGAGCAGTACTTC.